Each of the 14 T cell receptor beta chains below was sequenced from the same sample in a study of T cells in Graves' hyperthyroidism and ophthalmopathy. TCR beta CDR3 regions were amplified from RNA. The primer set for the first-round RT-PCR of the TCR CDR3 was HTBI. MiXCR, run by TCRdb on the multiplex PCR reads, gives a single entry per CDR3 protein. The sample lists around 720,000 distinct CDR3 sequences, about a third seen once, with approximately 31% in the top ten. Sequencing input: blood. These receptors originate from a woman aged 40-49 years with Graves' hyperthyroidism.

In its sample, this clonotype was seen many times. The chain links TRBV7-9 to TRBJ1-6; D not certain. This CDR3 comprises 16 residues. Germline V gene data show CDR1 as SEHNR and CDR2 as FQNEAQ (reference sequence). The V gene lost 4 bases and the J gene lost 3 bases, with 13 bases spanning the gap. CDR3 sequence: CASSSPGSVYNSPLHF. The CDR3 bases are TGTGCCAGCAGCTCCCCTGGGAGCGTCTATAATTCACCCCTCCACTTT.

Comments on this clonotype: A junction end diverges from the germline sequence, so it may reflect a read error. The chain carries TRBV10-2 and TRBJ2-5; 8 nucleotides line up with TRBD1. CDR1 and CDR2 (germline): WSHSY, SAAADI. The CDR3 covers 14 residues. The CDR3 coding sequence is TGTGCCAGCTCAACCGACAGGGGTCGAGAGACCCAGTACTTC. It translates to CASSTDRGRETQYF.

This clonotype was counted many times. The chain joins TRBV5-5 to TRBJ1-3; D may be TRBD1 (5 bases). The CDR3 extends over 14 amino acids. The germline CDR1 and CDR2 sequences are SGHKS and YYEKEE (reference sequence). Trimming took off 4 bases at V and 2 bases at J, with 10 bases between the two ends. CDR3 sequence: CASSPWGAGNTIYF. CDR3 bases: TGTGCCAGCAGCCCGTGGGGGGCTGGAAACACCATATATTTT.

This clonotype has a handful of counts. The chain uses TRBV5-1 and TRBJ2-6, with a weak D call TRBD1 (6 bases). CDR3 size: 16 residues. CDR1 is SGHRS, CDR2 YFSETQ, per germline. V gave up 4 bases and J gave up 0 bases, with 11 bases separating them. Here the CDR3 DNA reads TGCGCCAGCAGCCGGCCACAGGGCTCTGGGGCCAACGTCCTGACTTTC. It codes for CASSRPQGSGANVLTF.

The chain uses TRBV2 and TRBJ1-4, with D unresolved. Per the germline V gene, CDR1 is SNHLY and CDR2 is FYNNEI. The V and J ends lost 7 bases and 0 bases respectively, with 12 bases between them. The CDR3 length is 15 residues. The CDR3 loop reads CASIAGTTTNEKLFF. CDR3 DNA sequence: TGTGCCAGCATTGCAGGAACTACAACTAATGAAAAACTGTTTTTT.

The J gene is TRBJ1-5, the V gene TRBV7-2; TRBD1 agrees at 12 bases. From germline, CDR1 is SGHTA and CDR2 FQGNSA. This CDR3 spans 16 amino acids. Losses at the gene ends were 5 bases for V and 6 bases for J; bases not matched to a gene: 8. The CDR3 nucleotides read TGTGCCAGCAGCCCAGGGGGACAGGGGGCGGGTCAGCCCCAGCATTTT. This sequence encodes CASSPGGQGAGQPQHF.

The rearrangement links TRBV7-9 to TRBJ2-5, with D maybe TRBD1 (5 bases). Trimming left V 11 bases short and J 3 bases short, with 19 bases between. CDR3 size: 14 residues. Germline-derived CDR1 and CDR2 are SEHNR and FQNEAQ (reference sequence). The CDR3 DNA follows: TGTGCCTGCCTGGGTAGGGGTTACAAAGAGACCCAGTACTTC. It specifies CACLGRGYKETQYF.

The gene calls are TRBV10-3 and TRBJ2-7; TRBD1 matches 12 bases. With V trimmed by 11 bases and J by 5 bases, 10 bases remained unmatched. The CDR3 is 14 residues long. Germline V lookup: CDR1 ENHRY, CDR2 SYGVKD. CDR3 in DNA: TGTGCCGCGGGACCGGGACAGGGGGCCGACGAGCAGTACTTC. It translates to CAAGPGQGADEQYF.

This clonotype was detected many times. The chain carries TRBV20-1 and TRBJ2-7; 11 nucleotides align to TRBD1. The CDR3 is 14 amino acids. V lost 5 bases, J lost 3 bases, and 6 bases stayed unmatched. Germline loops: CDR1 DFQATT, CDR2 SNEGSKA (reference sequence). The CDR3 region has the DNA TGCAGTGCTCGGAGGACAGGGGGCATCTACGAGCAGTACTTC. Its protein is CSARRTGGIYEQYF.

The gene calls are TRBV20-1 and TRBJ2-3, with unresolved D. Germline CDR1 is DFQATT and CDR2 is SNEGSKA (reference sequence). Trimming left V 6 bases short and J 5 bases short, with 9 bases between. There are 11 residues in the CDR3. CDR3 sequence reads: CSAAHQDTQYF. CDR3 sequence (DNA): TGCAGTGCCGCTCACCAAGATACGCAGTATTTT.

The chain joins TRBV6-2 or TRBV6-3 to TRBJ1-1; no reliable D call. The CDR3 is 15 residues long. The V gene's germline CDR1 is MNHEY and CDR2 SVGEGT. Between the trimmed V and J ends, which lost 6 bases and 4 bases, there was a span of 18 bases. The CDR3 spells CASRYHSRVRTEAFF. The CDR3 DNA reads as TGTGCCAGCAGATACCACTCCAGAGTCCGCACTGAAGCTTTCTTT.

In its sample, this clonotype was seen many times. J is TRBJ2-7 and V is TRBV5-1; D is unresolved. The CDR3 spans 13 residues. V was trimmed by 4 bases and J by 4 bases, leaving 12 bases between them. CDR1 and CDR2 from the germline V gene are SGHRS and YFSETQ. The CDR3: CASSNPSGYEQYF. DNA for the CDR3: TGCGCCAGCAGCAATCCATCGGGTTACGAGCAGTACTTC.

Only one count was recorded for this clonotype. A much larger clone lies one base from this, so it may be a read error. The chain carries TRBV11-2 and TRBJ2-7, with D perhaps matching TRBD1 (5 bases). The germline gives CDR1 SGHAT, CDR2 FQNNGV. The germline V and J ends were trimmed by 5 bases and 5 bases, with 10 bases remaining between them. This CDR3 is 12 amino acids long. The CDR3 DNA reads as TGTGCCAGCAGCGATGACAGCCACGAGCAGTACTTC. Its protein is CASSDDSHEQYF.

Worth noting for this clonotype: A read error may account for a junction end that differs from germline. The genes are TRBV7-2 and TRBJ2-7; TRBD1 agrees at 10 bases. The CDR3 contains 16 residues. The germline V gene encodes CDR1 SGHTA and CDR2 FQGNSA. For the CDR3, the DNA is TGCGCCAGCAGCCAAGATCCGGGACAGGGGCACTACGAGCAGTACTTC. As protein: CASSQDPGQGHYEQYF. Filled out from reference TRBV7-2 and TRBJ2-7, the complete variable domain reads GAGVSQSPSNKVTEKGKDVELRCDPISGHTALYWYRQSLGQGLEFLIYFQGNSAPDKSGLPSDRFSAERTGGSVSTLTIQRTQQEDSAVYLCASSQDPGQGHYEQYFGPGTRLTVT.